This T cell receptor (beta chain) was documented in a study of blood T cell repertoires in COVID-19. About the study: Material from acute and convalescent COVID-19 was sourced from the United States, Italy and Spain.

Profiled with immunoSEQ multiplex PCR; TCRdb holds only in-frame clones, not every one. This sample has about 63,000 clones, with around 80% found just once. The origin of this receptor is a human donor in a cohort sampled during active COVID-19. The sample consisted of peripheral blood.

CDR3 sequence: CASSVADPGTSATGELFF. CDR3 in DNA: TGTGCCAGCAGCGTTGCGGACCCCGGGACTAGCGCAACCGGGGAGCTGTTTTTT. V and J are TRBV9 and TRBJ2-2; TRBD2 matches at 10 bases. The junction had 12 bases not matched to a gene; V was cut back by 2 bases and J by 5 bases. Per germline, CDR1 SGDLS and CDR2 YYNGEE. The CDR3 covers 18 residues. The whole variable domain, filled in from reference TRBV9 and TRBJ2-2, reads DSGVTQTPKHLITATGQRVTLRCSPRSGDLSVYWYQQSLDQGLQFLIQYYNGEERAKGNILERFSAQQFPDLHSELNLSSLELGDSALYFCASSVADPGTSATGELFFGEGSRLTVL.